The clone carrying this T cell receptor beta chain was seen repeatedly, ten times or more. Its antigen remains unidentified. The data derive from a study of glioma-infiltrating T cells. The study, taken as a whole, reports: Non-neoplastic patients had below-expected tissue-blood divergence, while all gliomas exceeded expectation. Only very few CDR3 sequences appeared in both tissue and blood.

The CDR3 length is 15 residues. The V gene lost 0 bases and the J gene lost 16 bases, with 22 bases spanning the gap. CDR1 is LGHDT, CDR2 YNNKEL, per germline (reference sequence). TCR alpha and beta CDR3 regions were amplified from RNA using iRepertoire nested multiplex PCR. One-step reverse transcription and amplification started from approximately 100-400 ng of tissue mRNA or PBMC total RNA. TCRdb re-called the multiplex PCR reads through MiXCR, storing one row per CDR3 protein. The sample yields 150,000 to 200,000 distinct CDR3 sequences, 43% seen once. This chain links TRBV3-1 with TRBJ1-5, with a tentative D call TRBD1 (5 bases). Input material: glioma tissue, nonneoplastic brain tissue, or PBMCs (not recorded which). The receptor's source is a human donor with low-grade glioma or glioblastoma, undergoing nonglioma brain surgery, or in good health (not recorded which). The CDR3 coding sequence is TGTGCCAGCAGCCAAGATTTCTCTGGGGACCAACCTTTCCATTTT. Translating gives CASSQDFSGDQPFHF.